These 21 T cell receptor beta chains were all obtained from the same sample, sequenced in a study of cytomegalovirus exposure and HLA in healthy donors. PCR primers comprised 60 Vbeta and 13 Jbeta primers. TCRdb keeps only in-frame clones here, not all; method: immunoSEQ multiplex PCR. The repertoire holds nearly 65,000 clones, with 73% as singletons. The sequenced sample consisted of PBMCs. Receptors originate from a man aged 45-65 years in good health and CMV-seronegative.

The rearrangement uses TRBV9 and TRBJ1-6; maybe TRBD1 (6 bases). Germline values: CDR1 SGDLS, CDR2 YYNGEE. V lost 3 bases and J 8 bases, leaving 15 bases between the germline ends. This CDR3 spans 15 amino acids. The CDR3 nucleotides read TGTGCCAGCAGCGCAGCCGGGACAAATTATTCACCCCTCCACTTT. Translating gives CASSAAGTNYSPLHF. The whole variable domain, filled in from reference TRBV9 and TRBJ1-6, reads DSGVTQTPKHLITATGQRVTLRCSPRSGDLSVYWYQQSLDQGLQFLIQYYNGEERAKGNILERFSAQQFPDLHSELNLSSLELGDSALYFCASSAAGTNYSPLHFGNGTRLTVT.

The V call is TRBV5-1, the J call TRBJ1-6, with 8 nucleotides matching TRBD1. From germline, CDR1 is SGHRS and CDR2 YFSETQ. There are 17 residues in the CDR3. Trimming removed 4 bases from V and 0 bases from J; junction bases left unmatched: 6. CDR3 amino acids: CASSAYRGSSYNSPLHF. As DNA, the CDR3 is TGCGCCAGCAGCGCTTACAGGGGGAGCTCCTATAATTCACCCCTCCACTTT.

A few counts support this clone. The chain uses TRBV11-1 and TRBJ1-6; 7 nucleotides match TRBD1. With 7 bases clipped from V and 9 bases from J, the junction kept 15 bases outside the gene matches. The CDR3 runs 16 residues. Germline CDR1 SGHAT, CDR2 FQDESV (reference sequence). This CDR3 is CASTLGRTGESSPLHF. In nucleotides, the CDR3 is TGTGCCAGCACCTTGGGTCGAACAGGGGAGAGTTCACCCCTCCACTTT.

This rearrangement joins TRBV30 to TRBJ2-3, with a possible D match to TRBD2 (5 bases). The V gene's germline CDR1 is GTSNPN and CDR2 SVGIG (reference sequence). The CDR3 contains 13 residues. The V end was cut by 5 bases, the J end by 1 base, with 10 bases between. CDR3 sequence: CAWGLWGTDTQYF. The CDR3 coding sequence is TGTGCCTGGGGACTTTGGGGCACAGATACGCAGTATTTT.

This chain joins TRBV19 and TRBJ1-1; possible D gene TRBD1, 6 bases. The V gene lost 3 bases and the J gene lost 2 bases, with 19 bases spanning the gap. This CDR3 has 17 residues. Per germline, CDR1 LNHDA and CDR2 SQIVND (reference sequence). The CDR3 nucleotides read TGTGCCAGTAGTATCTGGTGGACAGCGACTACAAACACTGAAGCTTTCTTT. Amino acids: CASSIWWTATTNTEAFF.

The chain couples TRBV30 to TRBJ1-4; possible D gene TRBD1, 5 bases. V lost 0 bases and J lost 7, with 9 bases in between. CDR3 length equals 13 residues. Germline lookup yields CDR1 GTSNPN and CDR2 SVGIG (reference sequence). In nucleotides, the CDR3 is TGTGCCTGGAGTGTGGCAGGGCGTGAAAAACTGTTTTTT. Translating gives CAWSVAGREKLFF. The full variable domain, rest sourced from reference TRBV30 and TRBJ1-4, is SQTIHQWPATLVQPVGSPLSLECTVEGTSNPNLYWYRQAAGRGLQLLFYSVGIGQISSEVPQNLSASRPQDRQFILSSKKLLLSDSGFYLCAWSVAGREKLFFGSGTQLSVL.

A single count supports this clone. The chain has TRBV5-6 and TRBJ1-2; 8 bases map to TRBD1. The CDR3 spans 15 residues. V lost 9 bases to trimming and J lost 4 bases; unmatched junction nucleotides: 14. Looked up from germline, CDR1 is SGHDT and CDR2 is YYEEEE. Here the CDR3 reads CATAGGPGGPYGYTF. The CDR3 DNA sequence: TGTGCCACCGCAGGGGGACCAGGGGGCCCCTATGGCTACACCTTC.

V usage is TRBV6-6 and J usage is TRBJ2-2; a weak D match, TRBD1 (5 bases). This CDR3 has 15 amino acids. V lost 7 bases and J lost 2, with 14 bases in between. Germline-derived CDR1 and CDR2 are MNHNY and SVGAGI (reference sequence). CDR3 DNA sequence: TGTGCCAGCAATCTGATGACAGTCAACACCGGGGAGCTGTTTTTT. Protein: CASNLMTVNTGELFF.

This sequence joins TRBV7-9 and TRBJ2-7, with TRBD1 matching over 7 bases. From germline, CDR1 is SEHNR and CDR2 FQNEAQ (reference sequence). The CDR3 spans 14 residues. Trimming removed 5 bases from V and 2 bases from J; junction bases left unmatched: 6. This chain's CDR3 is CASSPRQGPYEQYF. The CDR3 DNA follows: TGTGCCAGCAGCCCTCGACAGGGCCCCTACGAGCAGTACTTC.

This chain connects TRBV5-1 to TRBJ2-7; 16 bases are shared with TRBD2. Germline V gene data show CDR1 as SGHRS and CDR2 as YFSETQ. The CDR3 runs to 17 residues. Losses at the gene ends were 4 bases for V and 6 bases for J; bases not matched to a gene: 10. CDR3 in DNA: TGCGCCAGCAGCACGGGACTAGCGGGGGGGGTGGCAGGCGAGCAGTACTTC. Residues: CASSTGLAGGVAGEQYF. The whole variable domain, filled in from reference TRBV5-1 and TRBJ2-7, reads KAGVTQTPRYLIKTRGQQVTLSCSPISGHRSVSWYQQTPGQGLQFLFEYFSETQRNKGNFPGRFSGRQFSNSRSEMNVSTLELGDSALYLCASSTGLAGGVAGEQYFGPGTRLTVT.

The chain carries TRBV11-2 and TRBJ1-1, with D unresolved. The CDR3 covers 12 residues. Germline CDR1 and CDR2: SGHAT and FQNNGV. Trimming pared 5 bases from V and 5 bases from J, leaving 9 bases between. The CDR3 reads CASSPTNTEAFF. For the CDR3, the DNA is TGTGCCAGCAGCCCAACTAATACTGAAGCTTTCTTT.

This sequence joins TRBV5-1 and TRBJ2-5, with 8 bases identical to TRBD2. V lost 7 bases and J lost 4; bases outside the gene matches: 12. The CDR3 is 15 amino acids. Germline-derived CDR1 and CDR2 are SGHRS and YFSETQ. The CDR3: CASGPSGGGLETQYF. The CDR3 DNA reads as TGCGCCAGCGGGCCATCCGGGGGGGGCCTAGAGACCCAGTACTTC.

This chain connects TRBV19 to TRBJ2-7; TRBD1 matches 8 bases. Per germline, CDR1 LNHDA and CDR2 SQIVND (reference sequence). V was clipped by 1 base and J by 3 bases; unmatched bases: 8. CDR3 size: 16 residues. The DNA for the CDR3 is TGTGCCAGTAGTATAGGACAGGGGCCCTTTCACTACGAGCAGTACTTC. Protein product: CASSIGQGPFHYEQYF.

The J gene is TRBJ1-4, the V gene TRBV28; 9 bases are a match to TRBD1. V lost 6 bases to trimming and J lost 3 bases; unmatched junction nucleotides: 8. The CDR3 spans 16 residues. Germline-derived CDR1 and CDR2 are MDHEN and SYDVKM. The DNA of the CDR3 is TGTGCCAGCAGCTCGGACAGGGGAGCCCCTAATGAAAAACTGTTTTTT. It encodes CASSSDRGAPNEKLFF.

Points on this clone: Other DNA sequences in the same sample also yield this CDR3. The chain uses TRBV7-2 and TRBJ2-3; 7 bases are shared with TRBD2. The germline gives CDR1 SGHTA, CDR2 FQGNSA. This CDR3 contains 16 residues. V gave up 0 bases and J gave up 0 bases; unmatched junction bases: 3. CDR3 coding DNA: TGTGCCAGCAGCTTAGCAGCGGGAACTAGCACAGATACGCAGTATTTT. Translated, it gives CASSLAAGTSTDTQYF.

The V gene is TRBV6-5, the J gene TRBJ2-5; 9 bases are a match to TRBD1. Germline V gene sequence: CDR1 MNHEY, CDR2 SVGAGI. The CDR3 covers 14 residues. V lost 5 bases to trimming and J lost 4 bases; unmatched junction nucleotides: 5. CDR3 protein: CASSKQGARETQYF. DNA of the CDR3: TGTGCCAGCAGTAAACAGGGGGCGAGAGAGACCCAGTACTTC.

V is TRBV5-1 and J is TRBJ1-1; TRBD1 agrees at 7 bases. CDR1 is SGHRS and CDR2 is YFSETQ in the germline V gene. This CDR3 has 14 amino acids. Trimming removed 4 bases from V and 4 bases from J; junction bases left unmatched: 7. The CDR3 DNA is TGCGCCAGCAGCAAACAGGGGCTCGGCACTGAAGCTTTCTTT. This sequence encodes CASSKQGLGTEAFF. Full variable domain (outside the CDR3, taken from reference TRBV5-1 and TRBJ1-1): KAGVTQTPRYLIKTRGQQVTLSCSPISGHRSVSWYQQTPGQGLQFLFEYFSETQRNKGNFPGRFSGRQFSNSRSEMNVSTLELGDSALYLCASSKQGLGTEAFFGQGTRLTVV.

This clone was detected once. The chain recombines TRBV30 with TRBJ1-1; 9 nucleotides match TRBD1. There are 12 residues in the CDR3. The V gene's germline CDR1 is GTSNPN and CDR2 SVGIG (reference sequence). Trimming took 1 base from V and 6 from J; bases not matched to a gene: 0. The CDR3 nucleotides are TGTGCCTGGAGTGGGGACAGGGCTGAAGCTTTCTTT. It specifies CAWSGDRAEAFF.

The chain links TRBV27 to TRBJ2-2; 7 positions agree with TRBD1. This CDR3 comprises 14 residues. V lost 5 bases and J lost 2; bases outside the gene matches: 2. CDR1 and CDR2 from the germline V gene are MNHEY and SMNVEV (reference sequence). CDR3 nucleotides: TGTGCCAGCAGTCGGGACAGCAACACCGGGGAGCTGTTTTTT. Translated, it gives CASSRDSNTGELFF.

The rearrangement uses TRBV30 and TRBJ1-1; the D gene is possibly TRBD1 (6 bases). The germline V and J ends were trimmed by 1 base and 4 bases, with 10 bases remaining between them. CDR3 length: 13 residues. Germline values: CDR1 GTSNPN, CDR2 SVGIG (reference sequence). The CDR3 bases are TGTGCCTGGAGTGCAGGGGTGGTCACTGAAGCTTTCTTT. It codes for CAWSAGVVTEAFF.

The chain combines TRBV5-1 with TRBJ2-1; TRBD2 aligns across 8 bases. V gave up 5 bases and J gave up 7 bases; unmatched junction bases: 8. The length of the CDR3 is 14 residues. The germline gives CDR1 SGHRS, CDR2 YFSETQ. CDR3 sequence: CASRTELAVNEQFF. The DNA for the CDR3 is TGCGCCAGCAGGACCGAACTAGCGGTTAATGAGCAGTTCTTC.